This T cell receptor beta chain appears in the sequencing data of a study of cytomegalovirus exposure and HLA in healthy donors. Study as a whole: For the approximately 420 genotyped donors, roughly 80% fell within the Caucasian-associated ancestry cluster. Study-wide results and limits: TCR beta sequences reportedly predicted the HLA-A and HLA-B alleles of most subjects accurately. Several of the most significant clusters appeared linked to common viral pathogens, based on a later analysis.

This clone was detected only a few times. What it recognizes is unknown. Samples came from healthy bone marrow donors. Use of 60 Vbeta and 13 Jbeta primers characterized the PCR. Profiling relied on immunoSEQ multiplex PCR, and the TCRdb table lists in-frame clones only, not all of them. The table records about 140,000 clones, 79% of them present only once. This CDR3 is 16 amino acids long. Germline lookup yields CDR1 LGHNA and CDR2 YSLEER. The V segment lost 3 bases and the J segment 8 bases; nucleotides outside the gene matches: 11. Specimen: PBMCs. The clonotype originates from a man in his late teens or twenties in good health and CMV-seronegative. The chain carries TRBV4-3 and TRBJ1-4; 8 bases are shared with TRBD1. The CDR3 DNA is TGCGCCAGCAGCCAGGAGACCCCAGGGGGCGGAGAAAAACTGTTTTTT. This encodes CASSQETPGGGEKLFF.